This entry is about one T cell receptor beta chain. The data originate from a study of PD-1 blockade in mismatch repair-deficient tumors. The V gene's germline CDR1 is MNHEY and CDR2 SMNVEV (reference sequence). This CDR3 spans 16 amino acids. The ends were cut back, 8 bases at V and 4 bases at J, with 23 bases in the middle. Mismatch repair deficiency was confirmed in all patients, by PCR or immunohistochemistry. TCRdb keeps only in-frame clones here, not all; method: immunoSEQ multiplex PCR. Of around 68,000 clones in the sample, about 72% were seen once. This sequence originates from an adult with mismatch repair-deficient cancer. The source material was peripheral blood, sampled 2 weeks after starting pembrolizumab. The chain carries TRBV27 and TRBJ1-1; D is perhaps TRBD1 (6 bases). This chain's CDR3 is CASQEGGGFDGTEAFF. CDR3 DNA sequence: TGTGCCAGCCAAGAGGGGGGGGGCTTCGATGGCACTGAAGCTTTCTTT.